The clone carrying this TCR beta chain has at least ten counts. No antigen is known for it. The CDR3 regions of TCR beta were amplified from RNA transcripts. HTBI primers drove first-round RT-PCR of the TCR CDR3. One entry per CDR3 protein results from TCRdb running MiXCR on the multiplex PCR reads. This table holds around 340,000 distinct CDR3 sequences, 20% to 25% found once. The CDR3 runs to 16 residues. CDR1 is KGHDR, CDR2 SFDVKD, per germline. The junction had 11 bases not matched to a gene; V was cut back by 4 bases and J by 4 bases. The sample originates from a study of T cells in Graves' hyperthyroidism and ophthalmopathy. Study observations and caveats: A model of 13 V-J pairs discriminated ophthalmopathy from stable hyperthyroidism.

The TCR comes from a woman in her forties or fifties with Graves' hyperthyroidism. This sequence joins TRBV24-1 and TRBJ1-2, with TRBD1 identical over 7 bases. The sample comprised blood. The CDR3 nucleotides read TGTGCCACCAGTGACCACCAAGGGGGCTCGGGCTATGGCTACACCTTC. This gives the protein CATSDHQGGSGYGYTF.